The clone carrying this T cell receptor beta chain was picked up many times. Its antigen is currently unknown. MiXCR was run by TCRdb on the reads, yielding one entry per CDR3 protein. The sample yields around 740,000 distinct CDR3 sequences, approximately 34% seen once. Germline CDR1 is SGHVS and CDR2 is FQNEAQ. After removal of 7 bases from V and 3 bases from J, the junction contained 20 bases not matched to a gene. This CDR3 has 18 amino acids. These data originate in a study of T cell repertoires in cytomegalovirus infection. Broader study findings: Cumulative public TCR beta family frequency identified carriers of CMV plus the relevant HLA.

The chain combines TRBV7-8 with TRBJ1-1, with 7 bases fitting TRBD1. The clonotype originates from a human donor in good health (CMV status not recorded). Some clones in this sample may be carry-over from other donors' samples. The sample consisted of PBMCs. The CDR3 sequence: CASTGLGSGGSWHTEAFF. The CDR3, as DNA: TGTGCCAGCACTGGGCTCGGTTCAGGGGGAAGTTGGCACACTGAAGCTTTCTTT.